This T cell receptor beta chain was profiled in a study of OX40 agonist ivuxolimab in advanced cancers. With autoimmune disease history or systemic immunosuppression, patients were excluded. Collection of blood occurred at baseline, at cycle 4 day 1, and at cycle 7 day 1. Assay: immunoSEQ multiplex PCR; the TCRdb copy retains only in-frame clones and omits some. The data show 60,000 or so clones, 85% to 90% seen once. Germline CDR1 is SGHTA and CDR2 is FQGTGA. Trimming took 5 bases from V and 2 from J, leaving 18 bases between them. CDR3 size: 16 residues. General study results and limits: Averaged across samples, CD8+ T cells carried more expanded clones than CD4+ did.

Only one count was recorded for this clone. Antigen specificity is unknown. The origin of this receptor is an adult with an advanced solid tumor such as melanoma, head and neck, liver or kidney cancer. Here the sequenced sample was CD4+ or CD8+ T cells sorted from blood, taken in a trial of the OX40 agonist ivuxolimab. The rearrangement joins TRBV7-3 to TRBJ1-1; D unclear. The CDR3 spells CASSPDPGRSNTEAFF. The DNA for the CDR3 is TGTGCCAGCAGCCCGGATCCGGGGAGGTCTAACACTGAAGCTTTCTTT.